This TCR beta chain derives from a study of blood T cell repertoires in COVID-19. Study as a whole: Donors in the United States, Italy and Spain gave samples during acute or convalescent COVID-19. Sample material is recorded as cDNA or gDNA derived from T cells, B-cell-depleted T cells, or PBMCs.

As processed by the authors: For nucleated cells, counts were estimated from reference gene primer amplification. Generated by immunoSEQ multiplex PCR, the TCRdb table keeps only in-frame clones and is missing some. Clone size and V and J calls were adopted from that table, with D and trimming inferred from the DNA. Of around 99,000 clones in the sample, about four fifths were seen once. Between the trimmed V and J ends, which lost 6 bases and 2 bases, there was a span of 14 bases. Germline CDR1 and CDR2: LNHDA and SQIVND (reference sequence). The CDR3 has 14 amino acids. The origin of this receptor is a woman aged 80 or over with active or convalescent COVID-19. The specimen sequenced was peripheral blood. The V gene is TRBV19, the J gene TRBJ2-7, with D perhaps TRBD1 (6 bases). CDR3 bases: TGTGCCAGTAGCACCGGGACACTACCCTACGAGCAGTACTTC. It is translated as CASSTGTLPYEQYF.